This entry lists 21 T cell receptor beta chains sequenced from one sample in a study of technical replicates of blood from a few donors. The table came from immunoSEQ multiplex PCR; TCRdb's copy has only in-frame clones and leaves some out. Of over 70,000 clones in the sample, about 96% were seen once. Sequencing was carried out using T cells isolated from PBMCs. These receptors were obtained from a human donor in good health.

This chain uses TRBV30 with TRBJ2-3; tentative D call: TRBD2 (7 bases). Trimming removed 0 bases from V and 5 bases from J, with 15 bases in between. CDR3 length: 15 residues. CDR1 and CDR2 (germline): GTSNPN, SVGIG (reference sequence). The CDR3 reads CAWSVGGTREDTQYF. The CDR3 nucleotides are TGTGCCTGGAGTGTGGGAGGGACAAGGGAAGATACGCAGTATTTT. Using reference TRBV30 and TRBJ2-3 for the parts outside the CDR3, the full variable domain is SQTIHQWPATLVQPVGSPLSLECTVEGTSNPNLYWYRQAAGRGLQLLFYSVGIGQISSEVPQNLSASRPQDRQFILSSKKLLLSDSGFYLCAWSVGGTREDTQYFGPGTRLTVL.

This clone has only one observation. The chain uses TRBV7-9 and TRBJ1-2, with D maybe TRBD1 (5 bases). The V gene's germline CDR1 is SEHNR and CDR2 FQNEAQ (reference sequence). This CDR3 region has 13 residues. Trimming took 6 bases from V and 5 from J, leaving 13 bases between them. The CDR3 loop is CASSLDMGYGYTF. Written as DNA, the CDR3 is TGTGCCAGCAGTTTGGACATGGGTTATGGCTACACCTTC.

The chain uses TRBV4-1 and TRBJ2-7; D is undetermined. This CDR3 has 15 amino acids. CDR1 and CDR2 from the germline V gene are MGHRA and YSYEKL. The V end was cut by 2 bases, the J end by 3 bases, with 14 bases between. Here the CDR3 reads CASSQKGTQDYEQYF. CDR3 DNA: TGCGCCAGCAGCCAAAAAGGTACTCAGGACTACGAGCAGTACTTC.

The chain couples TRBV5-4 to TRBJ2-7; 10 bases agree with TRBD2. Germline-derived CDR1 and CDR2 are SGHNT and YYREEE (reference sequence). Losses at the gene ends were 4 bases for V and 5 bases for J; bases not matched to a gene: 9. The CDR3 runs to 15 residues. CDR3 sequence: CASSPTLAGVNEQYF. CDR3 DNA: TGTGCCAGCAGCCCGACCCTAGCGGGAGTAAACGAGCAGTACTTC.

The chain has TRBV5-1 and TRBJ2-7; D is perhaps TRBD2 (6 bases). Germline loops: CDR1 SGHRS, CDR2 YFSETQ. V was trimmed by 4 bases and J by 6 bases, leaving 17 bases between them. The CDR3 totals 14 residues. CDR3 in amino acids: CASSALGGSVEQYF. In DNA form, the CDR3 reads TGCGCCAGCAGCGCTCTGGGGGGATCTGTCGAGCAGTACTTC.

The chain recombines TRBV6-4 with TRBJ1-2, with D unclear. CDR3 length: 13 residues. From germline, CDR1 is MRHNA and CDR2 SNTAGT. V dropped 4 bases and J dropped 3 bases, with 9 bases sitting between them. The CDR3 DNA sequence: TGTGCCAGCAGTGGTGGCGGAGACTATGGCTACACCTTC. Protein: CASSGGGDYGYTF.

The chain is built from TRBV5-1 and TRBJ2-7; 9 bases are a match to TRBD2. CDR1 and CDR2 from the germline V gene are SGHRS and YFSETQ. This CDR3 contains 14 residues. V shed 4 bases, J shed 3 bases, and the junction held 5 bases outside the gene matches. The CDR3 DNA sequence: TGCGCCAGCAGCCAGCGGGGGGAGGTCTACGAGCAGTACTTC. This codes for CASSQRGEVYEQYF. Complete variable domain (other parts from reference TRBV5-1 and TRBJ2-7): KAGVTQTPRYLIKTRGQQVTLSCSPISGHRSVSWYQQTPGQGLQFLFEYFSETQRNKGNFPGRFSGRQFSNSRSEMNVSTLELGDSALYLCASSQRGEVYEQYFGPGTRLTVT.

CDR3 protein: CSVEDQGDGDTQYF. The CDR3, as DNA: TGCAGCGTTGAAGATCAAGGGGATGGGGATACGCAGTATTTT. The V call is TRBV29-1, the J call TRBJ2-3, with D tentatively TRBD1 (5 bases). Germline assignment: CDR1 SQVTM and CDR2 ANQGSEA. This CDR3 comprises 14 residues. V was trimmed by 0 bases and J by 6 bases, leaving 13 bases between them.

This chain connects TRBV29-1 to TRBJ2-7, with D perhaps TRBD1 (6 bases). Germline assignment: CDR1 SQVTM and CDR2 ANQGSEA. The CDR3 runs 15 residues. V lost 1 base and J lost 6, with 19 bases in between. The CDR3 DNA follows: TGCAGCGTTGAAGGGGTATCGGACAGTACTTTCGAGCAGTACTTC. This encodes CSVEGVSDSTFEQYF.

The J gene is TRBJ2-5, the V gene TRBV6-6; 9 bases fit TRBD2. CDR3 length: 14 amino acids. The J segment lost 5 bases and the V segment lost 6 bases, leaving 7 bases of the junction unmatched. Germline CDR1 reads MNHNY; CDR2 reads SVGAGI (reference sequence). The chain's CDR3 is CASSGGGRGETQYF. For the CDR3, the DNA is TGTGCCAGCAGCGGGGGCGGGAGGGGGGAGACCCAGTACTTC.

The genes are TRBV4-1 and TRBJ2-1; D gene ambiguous. CDR1 and CDR2 from the germline V gene are MGHRA and YSYEKL. CDR3 length equals 12 residues. The ends were cut back, 0 bases at V and 7 bases at J, with 4 bases in the middle. Written as DNA, the CDR3 is TGCGCCAGCAGCCAAGATCAGAATGAGCAGTTCTTC. Translating it yields CASSQDQNEQFF.

The chain employs TRBV12-5 and TRBJ2-7, with a tentative D call TRBD2 (6 bases). Trimming removed 5 bases from V and 6 bases from J, with 32 bases in between. The CDR3 has 19 amino acids. The V gene's germline CDR1 is LGHNT and CDR2 FRNRAP. The CDR3 protein is CASGRPGLLNGTPQCEQYF. The CDR3 nucleotides are TGTGCTAGTGGTCGCCCGGGACTTCTAAACGGGACTCCCCAGTGCGAGCAGTACTTC. Based on the CDR3 plus reference TRBV12-5 and TRBJ2-7, the full variable domain is DARVTQTPRHKVTEMGQEVTMRCQPILGHNTVFWYRQTMMQGLELLAYFRNRAPLDDSGMPKDRFSAEMPDATLATLKIQPSEPRDSAVYFCASGRPGLLNGTPQCEQYFGPGTRLTVT.

This clone occurred a few times. As DNA, the CDR3 is TGTGCCAGCAGCTTAGACGGCGGGAGCCATCGGAACACCGGGGAGCTGTTTTTT. Translated, it gives CASSLDGGSHRNTGELFF. The chain combines TRBV13 with TRBJ2-2; 7 nucleotides match TRBD2. The ends lost 1 base at V and 1 base at J; junction bases unmatched: 9. The germline CDR1 and CDR2 sequences are PRHDT and FYEKMQ (reference sequence). The CDR3 loop spans 18 amino acids.

This chain connects TRBV6-5 to TRBJ1-3; a weak D match, TRBD1 (6 bases). V gave up 2 bases and J gave up 4 bases, with 12 bases separating them. Germline lookup yields CDR1 MNHEY and CDR2 SVGAGI. The CDR3 totals 15 residues. As DNA, the CDR3 is TGTGCCAGCAGTTACCGGGGGGCTTCAGGAAACACCATATATTTT. Its translation is CASSYRGASGNTIYF.

V and J are TRBV6-1 and TRBJ1-2; TRBD1 aligns across 10 bases. The CDR3 is 14 residues long. Germline trimming cut 4 bases from V and 5 bases from J; bases unmatched to any gene: 4. The germline V gene encodes CDR1 MNHNS and CDR2 SASEGT. CDR3 protein: CASSVRTGGYGYTF. The CDR3 DNA is TGTGCCAGCAGTGTCCGGACAGGGGGATATGGCTACACCTTC.

The chain employs TRBV7-2 and TRBJ2-2, with TRBD2 matching over 8 bases. The ends lost 2 bases at V and 5 bases at J; junction bases unmatched: 7. The germline gives CDR1 SGHTA, CDR2 FQGNSA. The CDR3 totals 16 residues. Here the CDR3 DNA reads TGTGCCAGCAGCTTACGGGGGGGGTTTATAACCGGGGAGCTGTTTTTT. Protein: CASSLRGGFITGELFF.

The chain has TRBV7-8 and TRBJ2-7; possible D gene TRBD2, 6 bases. The V end lost 1 base, the J end lost 5 bases, and 12 bases lay between the germline ends. Germline CDR1 is SGHVS and CDR2 is FQNEAQ. The CDR3 has 14 residues. Here the CDR3 reads CASSLGGRSNEQYF. In DNA, the CDR3 is TGTGCCAGCAGCTTAGGGGGGAGGTCAAACGAGCAGTACTTC. Full variable domain (remainder filled in from reference TRBV7-8 and TRBJ2-7): GAGVSQSPRYKVAKRGQDVALRCDPISGHVSLFWYQQALGQGPEFLTYFQNEAQLDKSGLPSDRFFAERPEGSVSTLKIQRTQQEDSAVYLCASSLGGRSNEQYFGPGTRLTVT.

The rearrangement uses TRBV12-5 and TRBJ2-7; a possible D gene is TRBD1 (6 bases). CDR1 and CDR2 (germline): LGHNT, FRNRAP. The ends were cut back, 1 base at V and 3 bases at J, with 22 bases in the middle. This CDR3 region has 18 residues. CDR3 bases: TGTGCTAGTGGTTTGGGCCGGACCGGGGCAGGGGCGATCTACGAGCAGTACTTC. Residues: CASGLGRTGAGAIYEQYF. Based on the CDR3 plus reference TRBV12-5 and TRBJ2-7, the full variable domain is DARVTQTPRHKVTEMGQEVTMRCQPILGHNTVFWYRQTMMQGLELLAYFRNRAPLDDSGMPKDRFSAEMPDATLATLKIQPSEPRDSAVYFCASGLGRTGAGAIYEQYFGPGTRLTVT.

The rearrangement joins TRBV11-2 to TRBJ2-1; D perhaps matches TRBD1 (5 bases). The CDR3 runs to 15 residues. Germline assignment: CDR1 SGHAT and CDR2 FQNNGV. V was pared by 1 base and J by 4 bases, with 11 bases between. The CDR3 coding sequence is TGTGCCAGCAGCTTAGGACAGACACTATACAATGAGCAGTTCTTC. Its translation: CASSLGQTLYNEQFF.

Here the CDR3 reads CASGVQGGGYTF. The CDR3 region has the DNA TGTGCCAGCGGAGTACAGGGTGGTGGCTACACCTTC. The rearrangement joins TRBV9 to TRBJ1-2; tentatively, D is TRBD1 (6 bases). The germline gives CDR1 SGDLS, CDR2 YYNGEE. Deletions cut 7 bases from V and 7 bases from J, with 14 bases between. The CDR3 has 12 amino acids.

The rearrangement links TRBV27 to TRBJ1-2; 10 bases are shared with TRBD1. The CDR3 sequence is 15 residues long. V dropped 2 bases and J dropped 1; count of bases not matched to a gene: 1. The V gene's germline CDR1 is MNHEY and CDR2 SMNVEV (reference sequence). CDR3 in amino acids: CASSLGTGVNYGYTF. The DNA for the CDR3 is TGTGCCAGCAGTTTAGGGACAGGGGTTAACTATGGCTACACCTTC.